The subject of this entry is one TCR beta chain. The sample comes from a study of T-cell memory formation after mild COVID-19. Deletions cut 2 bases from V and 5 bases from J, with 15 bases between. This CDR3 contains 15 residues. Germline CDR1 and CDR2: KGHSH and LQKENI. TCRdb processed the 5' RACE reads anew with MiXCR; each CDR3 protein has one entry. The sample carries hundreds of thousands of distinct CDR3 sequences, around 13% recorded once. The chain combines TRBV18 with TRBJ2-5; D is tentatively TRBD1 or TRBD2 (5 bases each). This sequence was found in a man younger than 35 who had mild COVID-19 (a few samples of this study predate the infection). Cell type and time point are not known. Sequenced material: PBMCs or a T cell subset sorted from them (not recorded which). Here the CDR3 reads CASSPNKGRWETQYF. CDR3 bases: TGTGCCAGCTCACCAAACAAGGGACGTTGGGAGACCCAGTACTTC.